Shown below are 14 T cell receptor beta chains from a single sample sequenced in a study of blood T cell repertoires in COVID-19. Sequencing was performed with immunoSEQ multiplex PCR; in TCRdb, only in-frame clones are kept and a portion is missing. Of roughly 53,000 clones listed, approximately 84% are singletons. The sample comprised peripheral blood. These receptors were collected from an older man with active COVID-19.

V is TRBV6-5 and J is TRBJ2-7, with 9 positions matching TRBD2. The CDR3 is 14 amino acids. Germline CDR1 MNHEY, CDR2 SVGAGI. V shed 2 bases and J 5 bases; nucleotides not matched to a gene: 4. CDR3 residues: CASSYAASGNEQYF. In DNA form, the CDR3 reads TGTGCCAGCAGTTACGCGGCTAGCGGGAACGAGCAGTACTTC.

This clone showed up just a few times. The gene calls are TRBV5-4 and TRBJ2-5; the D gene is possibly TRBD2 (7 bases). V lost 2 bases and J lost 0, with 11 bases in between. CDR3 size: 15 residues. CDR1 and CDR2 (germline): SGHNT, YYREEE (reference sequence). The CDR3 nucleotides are TGTGCCAGCAGCTTAGGGGGGAGGGACCAAGAGACCCAGTACTTC. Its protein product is CASSLGGRDQETQYF.

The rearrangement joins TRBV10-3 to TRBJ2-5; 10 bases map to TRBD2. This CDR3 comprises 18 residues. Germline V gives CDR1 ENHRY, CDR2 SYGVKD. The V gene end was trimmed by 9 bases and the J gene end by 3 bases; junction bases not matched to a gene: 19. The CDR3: CAIGPPPSGRAREETQYF. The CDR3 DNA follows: TGTGCCATAGGACCCCCCCCGAGCGGGAGGGCCAGAGAAGAGACCCAGTACTTC.

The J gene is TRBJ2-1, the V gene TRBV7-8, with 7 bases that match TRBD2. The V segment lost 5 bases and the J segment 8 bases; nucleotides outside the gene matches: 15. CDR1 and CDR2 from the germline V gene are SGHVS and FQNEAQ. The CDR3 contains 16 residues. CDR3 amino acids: CASSQPILARDHEQFF. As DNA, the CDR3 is TGTGCCAGCAGCCAACCTATACTAGCGAGGGACCATGAGCAGTTCTTC.

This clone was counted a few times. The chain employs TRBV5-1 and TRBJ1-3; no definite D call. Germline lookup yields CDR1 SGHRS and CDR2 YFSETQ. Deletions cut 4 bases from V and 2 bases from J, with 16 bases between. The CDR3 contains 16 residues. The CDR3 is CASSPAWGETGNTIYF. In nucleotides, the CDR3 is TGCGCCAGCAGCCCGGCGTGGGGAGAGACTGGAAACACCATATATTTT.

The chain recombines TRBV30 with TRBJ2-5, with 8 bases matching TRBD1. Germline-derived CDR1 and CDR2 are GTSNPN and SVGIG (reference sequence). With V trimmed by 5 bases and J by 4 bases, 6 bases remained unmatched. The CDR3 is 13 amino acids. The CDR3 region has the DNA TGTGCCTGGTCAGGGACAGGCGGAGAGACCCAGTACTTC. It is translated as CAWSGTGGETQYF.

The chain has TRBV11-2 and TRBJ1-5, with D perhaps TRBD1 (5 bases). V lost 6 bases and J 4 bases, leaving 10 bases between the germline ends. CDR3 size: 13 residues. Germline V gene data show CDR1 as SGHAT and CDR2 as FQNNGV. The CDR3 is CASRRQKNQPQHF. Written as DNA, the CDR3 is TGTGCCAGCAGGAGACAGAAGAATCAGCCCCAGCATTTT.

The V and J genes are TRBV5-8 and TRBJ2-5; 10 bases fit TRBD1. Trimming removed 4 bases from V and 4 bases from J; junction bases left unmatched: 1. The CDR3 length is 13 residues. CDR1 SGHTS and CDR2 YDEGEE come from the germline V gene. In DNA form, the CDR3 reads TGTGCCAGCAGCAGGGACAGGGGAGAGACCCAGTACTTC. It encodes CASSRDRGETQYF.

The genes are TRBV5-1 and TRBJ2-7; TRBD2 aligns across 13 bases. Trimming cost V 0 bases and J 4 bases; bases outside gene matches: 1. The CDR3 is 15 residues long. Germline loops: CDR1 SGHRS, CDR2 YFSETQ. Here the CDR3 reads CASSLGLAGGYEQYF. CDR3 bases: TGCGCCAGCAGCTTGGGACTAGCGGGAGGATACGAGCAGTACTTC.

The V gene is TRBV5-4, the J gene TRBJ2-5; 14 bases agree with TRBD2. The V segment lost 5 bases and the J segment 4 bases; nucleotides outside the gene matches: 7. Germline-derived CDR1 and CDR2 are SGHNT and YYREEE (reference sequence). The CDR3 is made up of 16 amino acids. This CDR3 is CASREPGTSGGETQYF. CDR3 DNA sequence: TGTGCCAGCAGGGAGCCCGGGACTAGCGGGGGAGAGACCCAGTACTTC. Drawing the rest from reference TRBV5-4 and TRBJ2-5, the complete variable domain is ETGVTQSPTHLIKTRGQQVTLRCSSQSGHNTVSWYQQALGQGPQFIFQYYREEENGRGNFPPRFSGLQFPNYSSELNVNALELDDSALYLCASREPGTSGGETQYFGPGTRLLVL.

The CDR3 coding sequence is TGTGCCAGCAGTCTCGGGACAGGCCAAAGGGGGGACACTGAAGCTTTCTTT. Translation: CASSLGTGQRGDTEAFF. The genes are TRBV28 and TRBJ1-1; 8 bases fit TRBD1. V shed 5 bases, J shed 3 bases, and the junction held 14 bases outside the gene matches. The CDR3 runs 17 residues. Germline values: CDR1 MDHEN, CDR2 SYDVKM.

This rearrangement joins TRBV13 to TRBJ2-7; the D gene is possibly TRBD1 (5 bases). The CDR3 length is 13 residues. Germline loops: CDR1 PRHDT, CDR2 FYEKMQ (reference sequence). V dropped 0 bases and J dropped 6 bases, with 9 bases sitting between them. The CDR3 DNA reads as TGTGCCAGCAGCTTAGGGGACATATCCGAGCAGTACTTC. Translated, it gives CASSLGDISEQYF.

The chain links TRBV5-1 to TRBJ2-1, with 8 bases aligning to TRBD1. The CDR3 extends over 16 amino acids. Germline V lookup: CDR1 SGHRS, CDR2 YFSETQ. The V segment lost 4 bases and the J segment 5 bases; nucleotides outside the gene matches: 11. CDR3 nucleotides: TGCGCCAGCAGCCGCGGGACAGGACGATACAACAATGAGCAGTTCTTC. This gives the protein CASSRGTGRYNNEQFF. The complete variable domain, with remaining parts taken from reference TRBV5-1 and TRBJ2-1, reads KAGVTQTPRYLIKTRGQQVTLSCSPISGHRSVSWYQQTPGQGLQFLFEYFSETQRNKGNFPGRFSGRQFSNSRSEMNVSTLELGDSALYLCASSRGTGRYNNEQFFGPGTRLTVL.

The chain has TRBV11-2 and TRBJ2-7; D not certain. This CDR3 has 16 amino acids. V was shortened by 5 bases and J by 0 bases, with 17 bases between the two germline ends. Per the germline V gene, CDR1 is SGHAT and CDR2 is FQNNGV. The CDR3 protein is CASSPISRSTSYEQYF. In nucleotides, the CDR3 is TGTGCCAGCAGCCCAATTTCGAGGAGTACCTCCTACGAGCAGTACTTC.